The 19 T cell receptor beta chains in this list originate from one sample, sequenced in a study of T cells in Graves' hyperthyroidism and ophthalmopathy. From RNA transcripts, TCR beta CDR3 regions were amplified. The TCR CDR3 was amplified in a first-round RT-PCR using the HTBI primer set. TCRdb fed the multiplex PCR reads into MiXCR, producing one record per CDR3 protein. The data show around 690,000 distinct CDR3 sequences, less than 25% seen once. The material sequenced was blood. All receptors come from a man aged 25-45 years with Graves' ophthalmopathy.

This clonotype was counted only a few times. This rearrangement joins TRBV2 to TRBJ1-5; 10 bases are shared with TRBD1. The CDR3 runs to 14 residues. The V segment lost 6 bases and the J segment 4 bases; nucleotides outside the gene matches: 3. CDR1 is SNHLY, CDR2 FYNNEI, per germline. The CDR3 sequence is CASRTGGANQPQHF. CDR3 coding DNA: TGTGCCAGCAGGACAGGGGGCGCGAATCAGCCCCAGCATTTT.

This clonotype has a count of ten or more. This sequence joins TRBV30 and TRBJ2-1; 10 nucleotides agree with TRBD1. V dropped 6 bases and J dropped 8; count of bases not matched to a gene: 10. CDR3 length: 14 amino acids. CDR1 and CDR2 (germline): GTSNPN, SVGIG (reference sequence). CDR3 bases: TGTGCCTGTCGAGACAGGGGGCAGTCGTATGAGCAGTTCTTC. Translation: CACRDRGQSYEQFF. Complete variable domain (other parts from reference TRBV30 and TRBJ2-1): SQTIHQWPATLVQPVGSPLSLECTVEGTSNPNLYWYRQAAGRGLQLLFYSVGIGQISSEVPQNLSASRPQDRQFILSSKKLLLSDSGFYLCACRDRGQSYEQFFGPGTRLTVL.

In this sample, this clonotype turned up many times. CDR3 loop: CASSYRQLYEQYF. The CDR3 DNA follows: TGTGCCAGCAGTTACCGCCAGCTCTACGAGCAGTACTTC. V and J are TRBV6-6 and TRBJ2-7; no definite D call. Trimming removed 2 bases at V and 3 bases at J, with 8 bases between. CDR1 and CDR2 from the germline V gene are MNHNY and SVGAGI (reference sequence). The CDR3 extends over 13 amino acids.

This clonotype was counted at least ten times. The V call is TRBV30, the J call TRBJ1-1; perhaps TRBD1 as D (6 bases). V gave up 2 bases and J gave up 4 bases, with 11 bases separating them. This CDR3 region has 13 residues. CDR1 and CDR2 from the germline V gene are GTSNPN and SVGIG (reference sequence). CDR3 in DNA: TGTGCCTGGAGTACAGGGATTTTCACTGAAGCTTTCTTT. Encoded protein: CAWSTGIFTEAFF.

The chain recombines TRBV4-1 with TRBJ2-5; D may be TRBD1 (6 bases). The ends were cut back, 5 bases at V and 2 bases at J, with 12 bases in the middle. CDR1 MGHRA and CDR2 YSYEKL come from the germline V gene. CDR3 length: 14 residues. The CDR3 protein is CASSVLQGQETQYF. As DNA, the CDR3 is TGCGCCAGCAGCGTGCTACAGGGACAAGAGACCCAGTACTTC.

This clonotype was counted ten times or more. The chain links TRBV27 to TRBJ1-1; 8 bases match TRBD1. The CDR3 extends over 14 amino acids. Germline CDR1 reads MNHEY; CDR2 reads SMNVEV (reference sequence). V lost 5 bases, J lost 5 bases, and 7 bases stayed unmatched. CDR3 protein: CASSPRQGRTEAFF. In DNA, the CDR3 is TGTGCCAGCAGTCCACGACAGGGGAGGACTGAAGCTTTCTTT.

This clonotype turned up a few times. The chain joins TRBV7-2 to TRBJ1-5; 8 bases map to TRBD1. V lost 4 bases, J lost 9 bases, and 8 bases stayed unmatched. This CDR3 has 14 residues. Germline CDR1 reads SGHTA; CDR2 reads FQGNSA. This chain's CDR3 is CASSSGQGGRPQHF. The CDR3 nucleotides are TGTGCCAGCAGCTCCGGACAGGGAGGTAGGCCCCAGCATTTT.

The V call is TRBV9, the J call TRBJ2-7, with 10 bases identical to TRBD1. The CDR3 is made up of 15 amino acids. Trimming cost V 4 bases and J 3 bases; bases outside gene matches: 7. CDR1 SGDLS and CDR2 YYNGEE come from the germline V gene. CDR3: CASSPRTGGNYEQYF. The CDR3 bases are TGTGCCAGCAGCCCCCGGACAGGGGGGAACTACGAGCAGTACTTC.

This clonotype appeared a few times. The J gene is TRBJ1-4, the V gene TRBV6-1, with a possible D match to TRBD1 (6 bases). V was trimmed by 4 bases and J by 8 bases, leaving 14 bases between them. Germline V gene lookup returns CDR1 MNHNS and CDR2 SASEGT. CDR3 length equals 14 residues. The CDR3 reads CASSGGQGNEKLFF. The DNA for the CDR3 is TGTGCCAGCAGTGGTGGGCAGGGGAACGAAAAACTGTTTTTT.

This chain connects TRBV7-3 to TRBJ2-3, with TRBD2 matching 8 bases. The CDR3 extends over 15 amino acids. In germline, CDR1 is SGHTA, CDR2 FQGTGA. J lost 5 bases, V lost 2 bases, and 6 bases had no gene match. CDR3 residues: CASSLSGGSVDTQYF. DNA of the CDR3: TGTGCCAGCAGCTTATCGGGAGGGTCGGTAGATACGCAGTATTTT.

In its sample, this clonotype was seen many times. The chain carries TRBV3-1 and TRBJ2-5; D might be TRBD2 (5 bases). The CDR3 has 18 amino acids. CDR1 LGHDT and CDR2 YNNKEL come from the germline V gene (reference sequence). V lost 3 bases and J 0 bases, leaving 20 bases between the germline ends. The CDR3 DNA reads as TGTGCCAGCAGCCATGCCCGCTTTGGAGGCGTAAACCAAGAGACCCAGTACTTC. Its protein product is CASSHARFGGVNQETQYF.

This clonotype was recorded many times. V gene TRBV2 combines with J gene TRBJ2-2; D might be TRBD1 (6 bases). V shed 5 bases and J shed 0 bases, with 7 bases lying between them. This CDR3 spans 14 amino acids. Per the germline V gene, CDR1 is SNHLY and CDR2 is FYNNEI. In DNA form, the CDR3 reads TGTGCCAGCAGTTGGACAGCGAACACCGGGGAGCTGTTTTTT. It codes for CASSWTANTGELFF.

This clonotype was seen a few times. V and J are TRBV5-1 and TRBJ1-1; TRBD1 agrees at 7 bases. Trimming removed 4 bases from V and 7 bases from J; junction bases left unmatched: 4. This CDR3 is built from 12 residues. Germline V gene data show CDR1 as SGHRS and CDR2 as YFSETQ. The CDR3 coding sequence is TGCGCCAGCAGCCCGGGACAGTTTGAAGCTTTCTTT. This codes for CASSPGQFEAFF. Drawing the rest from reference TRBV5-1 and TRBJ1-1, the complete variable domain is KAGVTQTPRYLIKTRGQQVTLSCSPISGHRSVSWYQQTPGQGLQFLFEYFSETQRNKGNFPGRFSGRQFSNSRSEMNVSTLELGDSALYLCASSPGQFEAFFGQGTRLTVV.

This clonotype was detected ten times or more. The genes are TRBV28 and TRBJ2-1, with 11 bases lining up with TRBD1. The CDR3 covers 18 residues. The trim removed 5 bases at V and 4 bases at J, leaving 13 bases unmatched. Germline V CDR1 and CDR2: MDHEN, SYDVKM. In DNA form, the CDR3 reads TGTGCCAGCAGTACGTATACGAACCGGGACAGGGGGTACAATGAGCAGTTCTTC. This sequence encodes CASSTYTNRDRGYNEQFF.

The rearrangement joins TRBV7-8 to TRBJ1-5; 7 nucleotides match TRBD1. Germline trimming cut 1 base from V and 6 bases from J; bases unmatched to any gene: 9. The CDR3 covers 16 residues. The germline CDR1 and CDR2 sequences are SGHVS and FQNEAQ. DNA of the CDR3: TGTGCCAGCAGCTTAGTACAGGGGTTGGAGACTCAGCCCCAGCATTTT. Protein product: CASSLVQGLETQPQHF.

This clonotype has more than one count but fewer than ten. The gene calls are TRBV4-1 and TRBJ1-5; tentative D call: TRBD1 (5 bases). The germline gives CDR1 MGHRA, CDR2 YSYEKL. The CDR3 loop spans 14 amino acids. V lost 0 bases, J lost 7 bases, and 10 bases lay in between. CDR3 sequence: CASSQDPRDQPQHF. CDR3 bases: TGCGCCAGCAGCCAAGATCCCAGGGACCAGCCCCAGCATTTT.

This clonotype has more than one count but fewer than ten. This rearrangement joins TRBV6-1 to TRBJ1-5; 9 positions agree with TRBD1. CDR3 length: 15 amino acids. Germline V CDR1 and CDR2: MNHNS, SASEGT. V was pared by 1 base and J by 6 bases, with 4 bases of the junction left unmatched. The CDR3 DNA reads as TGTGCCAGCAGTGAAGAGGGACAGGGTACTCAGCCCCAGCATTTT. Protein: CASSEEGQGTQPQHF.

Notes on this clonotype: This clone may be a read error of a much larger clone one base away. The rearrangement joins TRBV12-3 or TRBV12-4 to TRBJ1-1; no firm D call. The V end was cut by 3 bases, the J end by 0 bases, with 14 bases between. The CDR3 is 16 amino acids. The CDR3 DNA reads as TGTGCCAGCAGTTTCGGACGAGGGTATATGAACACTGAAGCTTTCTTT. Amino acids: CASSFGRGYMNTEAFF.

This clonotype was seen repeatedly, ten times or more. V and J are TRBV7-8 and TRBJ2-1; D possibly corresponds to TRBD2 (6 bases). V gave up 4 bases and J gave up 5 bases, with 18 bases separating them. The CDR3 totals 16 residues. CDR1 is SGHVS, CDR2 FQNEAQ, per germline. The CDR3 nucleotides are TGTGCCAGCAGCTACTACCCGGGAGCCGCGGACAATGAGCAGTTCTTC. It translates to CASSYYPGAADNEQFF.